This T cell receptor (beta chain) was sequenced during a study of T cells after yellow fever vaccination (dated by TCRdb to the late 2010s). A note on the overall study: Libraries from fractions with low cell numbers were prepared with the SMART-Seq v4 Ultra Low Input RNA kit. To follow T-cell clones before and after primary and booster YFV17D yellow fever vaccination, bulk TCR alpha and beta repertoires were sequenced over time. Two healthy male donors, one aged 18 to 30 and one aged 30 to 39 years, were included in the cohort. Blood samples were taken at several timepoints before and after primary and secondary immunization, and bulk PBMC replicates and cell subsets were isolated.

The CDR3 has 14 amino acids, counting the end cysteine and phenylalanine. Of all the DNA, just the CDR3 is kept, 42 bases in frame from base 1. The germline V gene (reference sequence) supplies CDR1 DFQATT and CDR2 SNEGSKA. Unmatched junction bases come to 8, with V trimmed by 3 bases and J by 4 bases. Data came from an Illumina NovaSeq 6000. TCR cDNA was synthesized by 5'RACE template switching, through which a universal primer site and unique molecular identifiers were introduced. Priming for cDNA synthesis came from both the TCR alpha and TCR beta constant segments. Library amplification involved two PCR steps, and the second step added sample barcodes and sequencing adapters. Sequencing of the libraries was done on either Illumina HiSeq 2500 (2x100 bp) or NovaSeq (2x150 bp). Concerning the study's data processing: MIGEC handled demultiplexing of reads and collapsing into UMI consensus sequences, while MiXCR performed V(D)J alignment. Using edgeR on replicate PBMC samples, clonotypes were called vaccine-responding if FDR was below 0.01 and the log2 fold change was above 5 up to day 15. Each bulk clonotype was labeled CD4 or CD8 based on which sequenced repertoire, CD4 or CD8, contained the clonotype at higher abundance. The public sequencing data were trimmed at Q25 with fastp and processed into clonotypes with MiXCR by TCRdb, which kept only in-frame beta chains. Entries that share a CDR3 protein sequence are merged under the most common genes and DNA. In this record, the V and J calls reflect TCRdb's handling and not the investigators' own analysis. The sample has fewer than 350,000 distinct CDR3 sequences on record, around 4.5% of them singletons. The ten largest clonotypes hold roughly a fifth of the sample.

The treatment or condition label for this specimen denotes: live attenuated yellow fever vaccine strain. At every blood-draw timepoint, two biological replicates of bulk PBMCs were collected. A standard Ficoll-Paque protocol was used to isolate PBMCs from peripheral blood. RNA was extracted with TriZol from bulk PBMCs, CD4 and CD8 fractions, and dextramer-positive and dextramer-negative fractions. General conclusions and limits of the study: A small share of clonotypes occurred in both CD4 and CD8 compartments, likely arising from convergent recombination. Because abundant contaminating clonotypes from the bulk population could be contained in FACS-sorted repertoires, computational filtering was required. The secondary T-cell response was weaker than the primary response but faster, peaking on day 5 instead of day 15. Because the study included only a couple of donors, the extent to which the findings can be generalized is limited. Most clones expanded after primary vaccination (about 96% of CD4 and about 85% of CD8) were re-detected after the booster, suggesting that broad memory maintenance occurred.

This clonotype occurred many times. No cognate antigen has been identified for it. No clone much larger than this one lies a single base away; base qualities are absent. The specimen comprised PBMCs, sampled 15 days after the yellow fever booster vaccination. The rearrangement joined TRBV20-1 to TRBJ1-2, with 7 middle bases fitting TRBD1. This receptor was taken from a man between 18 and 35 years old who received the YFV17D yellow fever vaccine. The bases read TGCAGTGCTAGTGCCGGGACAGCCCGCTATGGCTACACCTTC. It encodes CSASAGTARYGYTF.